This TCR beta chain was sequenced for a study of cytomegalovirus exposure and HLA in healthy donors. Study findings and constraints: The study recorded 150 to 200 TCR beta chains that were cytomegalovirus-associated. Rarity held for most TCR sequences, but there were some public TCRs that occurred in many donors. When analyzed later, a missense DCLRE1C variant was found to be linked to TCR beta V- and J-gene trimming.

V lost 0 bases, J lost 3 bases, and 8 bases stayed unmatched. This CDR3 region has 16 residues. In germline, CDR1 is SGDLS, CDR2 YYNGEE. This clone has a handful of counts. Its antigen is undetermined. The PCR had 60 Vbeta and 13 Jbeta primers. Some clones are missing from TCRdb's copy, which holds only in-frame ones; the method was immunoSEQ multiplex PCR. The table has 150,000 to 200,000 clones, just over 75% seen once. The rearrangement joins TRBV9 to TRBJ1-1, with TRBD1 identical over 7 bases. Sequenced sample: PBMCs. This receptor was identified in a man aged 30-40 years in good health and CMV-seronegative. The CDR3 bases are TGTGCCAGCAGCGTAGGGTTGGGGGACAGCGACACTGAAGCTTTCTTT. Protein sequence: CASSVGLGDSDTEAFF.